This T cell receptor (beta chain) is from a study of cytomegalovirus exposure and HLA in healthy donors. V shed 5 bases, J shed 0 bases, and the junction held 6 bases outside the gene matches. Germline assignment: CDR1 LNHDA and CDR2 SQIVND (reference sequence). CDR3 length: 16 residues. The PCR had 60 Vbeta and 13 Jbeta primers. The protocol was immunoSEQ multiplex PCR, while the TCRdb copy is restricted to in-frame clones and leaves out a portion. Of over 150,000 clones in the sample, roughly 88% are singletons; the top ten hold about 1.2%. This chain links TRBV19 with TRBJ2-2, with 7 bases matching TRBD2. The sequenced sample consisted of PBMCs. The receptor was isolated from a boy aged 2 to 10 in good health and CMV-seronegative. CDR3 protein: CASSPQLAANTGELFF. In DNA, the CDR3 is TGTGCCAGTAGTCCCCAGCTAGCGGCGAACACCGGGGAGCTGTTTTTT. The full variable domain, completed using reference TRBV19 and TRBJ2-2, is DGGITQSPKYLFRKEGQNVTLSCEQNLNHDAMYWYRQDPGQGLRLIYYSQIVNDFQKGDIAEGYSVSREKKESFPLTVTSAQKNPTAFYLCASSPQLAANTGELFFGEGSRLTVL.